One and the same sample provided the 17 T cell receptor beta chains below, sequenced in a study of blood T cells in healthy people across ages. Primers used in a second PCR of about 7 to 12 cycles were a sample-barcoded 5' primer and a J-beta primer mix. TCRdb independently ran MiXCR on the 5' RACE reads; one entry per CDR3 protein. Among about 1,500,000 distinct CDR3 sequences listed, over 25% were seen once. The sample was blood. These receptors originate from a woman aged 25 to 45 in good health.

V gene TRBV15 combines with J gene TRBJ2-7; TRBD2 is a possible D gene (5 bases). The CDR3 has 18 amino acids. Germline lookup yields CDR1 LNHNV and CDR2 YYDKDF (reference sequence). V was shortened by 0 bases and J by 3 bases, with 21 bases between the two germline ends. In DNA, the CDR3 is TGTGCCACCAGCAGAGATCTCCTACACAGCGGTCGCGGCTACGAGCAGTACTTC. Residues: CATSRDLLHSGRGYEQYF.

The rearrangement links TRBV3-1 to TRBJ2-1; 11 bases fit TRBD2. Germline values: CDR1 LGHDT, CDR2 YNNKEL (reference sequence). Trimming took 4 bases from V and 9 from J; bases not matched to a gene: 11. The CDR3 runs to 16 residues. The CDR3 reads CASSLKRLAGKGEQFF. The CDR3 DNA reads TGTGCCAGCAGCCTAAAACGACTAGCGGGAAAGGGTGAGCAGTTCTTC.

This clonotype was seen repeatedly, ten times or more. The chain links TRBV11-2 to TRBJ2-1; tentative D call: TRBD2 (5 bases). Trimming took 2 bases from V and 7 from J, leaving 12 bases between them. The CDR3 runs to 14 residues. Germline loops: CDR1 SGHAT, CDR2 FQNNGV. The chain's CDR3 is CASSLSWRVNEQFF. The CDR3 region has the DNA TGTGCCAGCAGCTTAAGTTGGCGGGTAAATGAGCAGTTCTTC.

The DNA of the CDR3 is TGCGCCAGCAGCTTGGCCTCCGGGGTGAACACCGGGGAGCTGTTTTTT. It codes for CASSLASGVNTGELFF. The V gene is TRBV5-1, the J gene TRBJ2-2; possibly TRBD2 for D (5 bases). Per germline, CDR1 SGHRS and CDR2 YFSETQ. Trimming took 0 bases from V and 1 from J, leaving 10 bases between them. This CDR3 has 16 residues. Combining the CDR3 with reference TRBV5-1 and TRBJ2-2 gives the whole variable domain KAGVTQTPRYLIKTRGQQVTLSCSPISGHRSVSWYQQTPGQGLQFLFEYFSETQRNKGNFPGRFSGRQFSNSRSEMNVSTLELGDSALYLCASSLASGVNTGELFFGEGSRLTVL.

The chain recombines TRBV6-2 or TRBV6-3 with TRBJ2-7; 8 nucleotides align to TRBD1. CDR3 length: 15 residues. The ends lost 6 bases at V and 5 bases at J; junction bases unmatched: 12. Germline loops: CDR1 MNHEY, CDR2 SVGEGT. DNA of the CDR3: TGTGCCAGCAGACCGACAGGGGACGCGGGAAACGAGCAGTACTTC. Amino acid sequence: CASRPTGDAGNEQYF.

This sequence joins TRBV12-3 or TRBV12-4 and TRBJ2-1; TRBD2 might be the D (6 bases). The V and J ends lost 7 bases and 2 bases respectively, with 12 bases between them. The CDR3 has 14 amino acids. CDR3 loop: CASKSGPPYNEQFF. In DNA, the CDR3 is TGTGCCAGCAAGAGCGGGCCCCCCTACAATGAGCAGTTCTTC.

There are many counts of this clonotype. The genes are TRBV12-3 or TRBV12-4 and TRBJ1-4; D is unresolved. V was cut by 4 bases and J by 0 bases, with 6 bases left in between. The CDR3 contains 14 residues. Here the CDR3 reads CASSSGATNEKLFF. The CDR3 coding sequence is TGTGCCAGCAGTTCTGGCGCAACTAATGAAAAACTGTTTTTT.

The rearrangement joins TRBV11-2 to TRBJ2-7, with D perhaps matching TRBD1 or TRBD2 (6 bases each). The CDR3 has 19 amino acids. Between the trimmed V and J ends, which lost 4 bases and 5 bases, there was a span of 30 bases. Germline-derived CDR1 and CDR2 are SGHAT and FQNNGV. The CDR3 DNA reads TGTGCCAGCAGCTCTAGGACAAGTGTAGTGGGGACATGGACTAACGAGCAGTACTTC. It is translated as CASSSRTSVVGTWTNEQYF.

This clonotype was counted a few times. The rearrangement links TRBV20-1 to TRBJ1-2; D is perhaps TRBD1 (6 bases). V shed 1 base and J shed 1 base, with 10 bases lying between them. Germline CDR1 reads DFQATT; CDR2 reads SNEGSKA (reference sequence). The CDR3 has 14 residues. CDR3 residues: CSARVGQSNYGYTF. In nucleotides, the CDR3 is TGCAGTGCTAGAGTAGGACAGAGTAACTATGGCTACACCTTC.

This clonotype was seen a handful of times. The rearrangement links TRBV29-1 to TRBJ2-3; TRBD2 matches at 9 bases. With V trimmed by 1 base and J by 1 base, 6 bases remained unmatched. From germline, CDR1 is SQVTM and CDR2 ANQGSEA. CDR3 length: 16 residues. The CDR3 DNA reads TGCAGCGTTGAAGCCGGGACTAGCCTCCGCACAGATACGCAGTATTTT. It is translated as CSVEAGTSLRTDTQYF.

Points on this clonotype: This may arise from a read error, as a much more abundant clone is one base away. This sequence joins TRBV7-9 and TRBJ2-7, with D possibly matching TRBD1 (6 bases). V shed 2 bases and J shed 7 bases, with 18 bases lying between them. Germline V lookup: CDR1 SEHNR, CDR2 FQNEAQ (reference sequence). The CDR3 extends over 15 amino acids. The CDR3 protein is CASSLSRQGYNEQYF. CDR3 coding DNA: TGTGCCAGCAGCTTATCTCGGCAGGGGTACAATGAGCAGTACTTC.

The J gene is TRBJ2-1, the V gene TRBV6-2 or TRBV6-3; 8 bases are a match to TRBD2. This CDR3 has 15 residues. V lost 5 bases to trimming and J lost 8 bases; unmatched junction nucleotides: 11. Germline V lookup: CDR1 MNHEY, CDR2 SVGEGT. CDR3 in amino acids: CASSRPGLGGDEQFF. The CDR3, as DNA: TGTGCCAGCAGTAGGCCGGGACTAGGAGGCGATGAGCAGTTCTTC.

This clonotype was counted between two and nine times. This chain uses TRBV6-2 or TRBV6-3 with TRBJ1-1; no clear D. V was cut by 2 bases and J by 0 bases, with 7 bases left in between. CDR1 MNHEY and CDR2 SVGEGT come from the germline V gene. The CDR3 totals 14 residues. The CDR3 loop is CASSYPGMNTEAFF. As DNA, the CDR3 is TGTGCCAGCAGTTACCCGGGAATGAACACTGAAGCTTTCTTT.

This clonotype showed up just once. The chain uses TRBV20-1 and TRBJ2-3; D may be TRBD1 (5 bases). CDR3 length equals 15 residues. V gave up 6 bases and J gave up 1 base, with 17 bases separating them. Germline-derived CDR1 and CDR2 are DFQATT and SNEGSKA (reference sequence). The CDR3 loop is CSAAGAQSRTDTQYF. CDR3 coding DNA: TGCAGTGCAGCTGGGGCCCAGTCCCGCACAGATACGCAGTATTTT.

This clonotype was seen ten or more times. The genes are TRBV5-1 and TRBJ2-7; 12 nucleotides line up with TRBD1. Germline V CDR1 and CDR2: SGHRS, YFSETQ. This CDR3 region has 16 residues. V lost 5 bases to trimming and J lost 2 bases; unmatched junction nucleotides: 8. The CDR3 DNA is TGCGCCAGCAGTTACGGTGGGACAGGGGGCACCTACGAGCAGTACTTC. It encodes CASSYGGTGGTYEQYF.

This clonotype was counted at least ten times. As DNA, the CDR3 is TGTGCCATCAGTGAGGAGATTAACCAAGAGACCCAGTACTTC. The encoded protein is CAISEEINQETQYF. The J gene is TRBJ2-5, the V gene TRBV10-3; no clear D gene. Trimming stripped 2 bases from V and 0 bases from J, with 7 bases between. The CDR3 is made up of 14 amino acids. CDR1 is ENHRY and CDR2 is SYGVKD in the germline V gene.

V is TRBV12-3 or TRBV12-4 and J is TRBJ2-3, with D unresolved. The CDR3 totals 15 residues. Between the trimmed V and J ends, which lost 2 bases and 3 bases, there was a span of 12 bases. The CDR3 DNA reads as TGTGCCAGCAGTTTAAGTCGCGGCCGGACAGATACGCAGTATTTT. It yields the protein CASSLSRGRTDTQYF.